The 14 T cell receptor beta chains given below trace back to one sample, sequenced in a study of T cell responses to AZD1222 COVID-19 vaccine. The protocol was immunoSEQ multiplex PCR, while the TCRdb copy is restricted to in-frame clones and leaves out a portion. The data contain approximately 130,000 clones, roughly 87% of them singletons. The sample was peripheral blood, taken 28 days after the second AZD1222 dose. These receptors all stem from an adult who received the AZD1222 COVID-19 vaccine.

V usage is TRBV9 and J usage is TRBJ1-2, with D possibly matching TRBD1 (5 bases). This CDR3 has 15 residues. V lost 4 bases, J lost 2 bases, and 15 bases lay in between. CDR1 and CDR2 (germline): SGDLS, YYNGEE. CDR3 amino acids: CASSLGGDSNYGYTF. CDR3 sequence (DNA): TGTGCCAGCAGCTTGGGGGGTGACAGCAACTATGGCTACACCTTC.

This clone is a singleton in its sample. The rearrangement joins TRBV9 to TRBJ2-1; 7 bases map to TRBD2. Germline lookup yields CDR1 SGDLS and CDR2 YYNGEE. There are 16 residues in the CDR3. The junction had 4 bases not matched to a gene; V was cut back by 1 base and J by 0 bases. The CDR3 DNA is TGTGCCAGCAGCGTATTAGCGGGTATCTCCTACAATGAGCAGTTCTTC. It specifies CASSVLAGISYNEQFF. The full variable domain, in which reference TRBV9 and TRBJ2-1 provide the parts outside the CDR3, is DSGVTQTPKHLITATGQRVTLRCSPRSGDLSVYWYQQSLDQGLQFLIQYYNGEERAKGNILERFSAQQFPDLHSELNLSSLELGDSALYFCASSVLAGISYNEQFFGPGTRLTVL.

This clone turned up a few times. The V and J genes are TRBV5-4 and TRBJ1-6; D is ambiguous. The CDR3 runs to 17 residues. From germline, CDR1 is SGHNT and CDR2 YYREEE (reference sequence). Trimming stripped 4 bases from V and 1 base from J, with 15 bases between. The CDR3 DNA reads TGTGCCAGCAGCGCCTCCTCTGGCGGGTCCTATAATTCACCCCTCCACTTT. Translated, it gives CASSASSGGSYNSPLHF.

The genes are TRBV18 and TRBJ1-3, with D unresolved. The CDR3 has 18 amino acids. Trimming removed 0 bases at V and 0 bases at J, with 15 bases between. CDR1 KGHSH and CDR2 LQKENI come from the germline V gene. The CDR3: CASSPPYGVSDSGNTIYF. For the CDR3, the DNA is TGTGCCAGCTCACCACCCTACGGGGTCTCTGACTCTGGAAACACCATATATTTT.

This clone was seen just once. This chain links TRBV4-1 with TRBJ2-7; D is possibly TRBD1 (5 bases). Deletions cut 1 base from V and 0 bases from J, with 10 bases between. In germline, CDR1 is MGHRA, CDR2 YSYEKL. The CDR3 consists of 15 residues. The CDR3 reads CASSQVMGHSYEQYF. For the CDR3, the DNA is TGCGCCAGCAGCCAAGTAATGGGGCACTCCTACGAGCAGTACTTC.

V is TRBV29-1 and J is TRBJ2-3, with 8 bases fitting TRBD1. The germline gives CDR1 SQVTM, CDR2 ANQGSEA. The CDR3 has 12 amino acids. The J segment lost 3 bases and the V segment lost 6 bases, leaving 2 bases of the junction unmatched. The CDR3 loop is CSVRQGTDTQYF. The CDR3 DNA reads TGCAGCGTCCGACAGGGGACAGATACGCAGTATTTT.

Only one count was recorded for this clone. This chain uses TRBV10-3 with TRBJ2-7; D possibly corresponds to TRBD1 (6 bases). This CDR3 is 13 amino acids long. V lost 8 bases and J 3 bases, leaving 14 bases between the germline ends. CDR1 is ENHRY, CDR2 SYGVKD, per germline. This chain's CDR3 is CAIGRDTIYEQYF. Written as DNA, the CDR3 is TGTGCCATCGGCCGGGACACTATCTACGAGCAGTACTTC.

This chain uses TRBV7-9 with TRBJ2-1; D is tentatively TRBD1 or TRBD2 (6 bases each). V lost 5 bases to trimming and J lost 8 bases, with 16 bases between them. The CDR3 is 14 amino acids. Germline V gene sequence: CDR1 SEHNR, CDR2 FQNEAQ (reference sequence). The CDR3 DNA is TGTGCCAGCAGCCCCTCGGAGGGGGGAGATGAGCAGTTCTTC. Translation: CASSPSEGGDEQFF.

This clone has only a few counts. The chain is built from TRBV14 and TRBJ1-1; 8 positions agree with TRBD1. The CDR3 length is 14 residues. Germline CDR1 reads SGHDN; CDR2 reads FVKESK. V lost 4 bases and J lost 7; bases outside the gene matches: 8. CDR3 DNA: TGTGCCAGCAGCCCCGACAGGGGAAGGGGTGAAGCTTTCTTT. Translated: CASSPDRGRGEAFF.

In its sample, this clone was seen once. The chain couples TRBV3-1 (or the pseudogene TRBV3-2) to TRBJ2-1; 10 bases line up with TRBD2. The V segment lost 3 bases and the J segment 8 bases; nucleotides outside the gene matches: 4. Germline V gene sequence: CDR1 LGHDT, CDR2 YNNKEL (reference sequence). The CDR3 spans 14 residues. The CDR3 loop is CASSHLSGGDEQFF. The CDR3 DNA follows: TGTGCCAGCAGCCACCTGAGCGGGGGGGATGAGCAGTTCTTC.

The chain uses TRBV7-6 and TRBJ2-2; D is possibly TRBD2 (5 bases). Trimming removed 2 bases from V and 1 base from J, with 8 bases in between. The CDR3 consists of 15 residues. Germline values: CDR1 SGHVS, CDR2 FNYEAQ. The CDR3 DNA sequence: TGTGCCAGCAGCTTATTACGGGAGAACACCGGGGAGCTGTTTTTT. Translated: CASSLLRENTGELFF.

The DNA for the CDR3 is TGTGCCAGTAGTATAGCTCGGCAGGACCACTATGGCTACACCTTC. This encodes CASSIARQDHYGYTF. The chain couples TRBV19 to TRBJ1-2; no clear D. The ends were cut back, 1 base at V and 3 bases at J, with 12 bases in the middle. The CDR3 consists of 15 residues. CDR1 and CDR2 (germline): LNHDA, SQIVND (reference sequence).

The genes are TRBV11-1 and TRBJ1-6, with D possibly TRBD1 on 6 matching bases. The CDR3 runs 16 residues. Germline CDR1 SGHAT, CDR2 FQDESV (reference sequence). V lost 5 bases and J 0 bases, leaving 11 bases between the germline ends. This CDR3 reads CASSEDRSSYNSPLHF. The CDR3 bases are TGTGCCAGCAGCGAAGACAGGAGCTCCTATAATTCACCCCTCCACTTT.

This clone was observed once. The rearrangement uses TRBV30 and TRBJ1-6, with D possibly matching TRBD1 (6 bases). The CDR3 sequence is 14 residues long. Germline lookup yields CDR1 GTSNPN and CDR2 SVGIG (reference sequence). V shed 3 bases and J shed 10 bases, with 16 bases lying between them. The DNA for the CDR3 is TGTGCCTGGAGCCCGGGACAAGGCTTCTCACCCCTCCACTTT. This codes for CAWSPGQGFSPLHF.